Shown below are 19 T cell receptor beta chains from a single sample sequenced in a study of T cells in Graves' hyperthyroidism and ophthalmopathy. RNA transcripts served as the template for amplifying TCR beta CDR3 regions. RT-PCR in the first round (using the HTBI primer set) targeted the TCR CDR3. TCRdb analysed the multiplex PCR reads with MiXCR anew, one entry per CDR3 protein. This table holds just under 750,000 distinct CDR3 sequences, around 40% found once. The source material was blood. These receptors were collected from a woman aged 40 to 55 with Graves' hyperthyroidism.

V is TRBV20-1 and J is TRBJ2-6; D call uncertain. The germline V and J ends were trimmed by 0 bases and 12 bases, with 6 bases remaining between them. This CDR3 comprises 11 residues. Germline assignment: CDR1 DFQATT and CDR2 SNEGSKA (reference sequence). CDR3 protein: CSARDRVVLTF. CDR3 DNA sequence: TGCAGTGCTAGAGATAGGGTCGTCCTGACTTTC.

Remarks on this clonotype: Mismatch with germline at one junction end may stem from a read error. The chain employs TRBV5-1 and TRBJ2-6; D gene uncertain. Germline lookup yields CDR1 SGHRS and CDR2 YFSETQ. CDR3 size: 17 residues. CDR3 DNA: TGTGCCAGCAGCCCACAGCCATCGCGATCTGGGGCCAACGTCCTGACTTTC. It codes for CASSPQPSRSGANVLTF.

On this clonotype: A junction boundary mismatches the germline segment, possibly from a read error. This chain links TRBV29-1 with TRBJ2-7; D ambiguous. Looked up from germline, CDR1 is SQVTM and CDR2 is ANQGSEA. The CDR3 extends over 12 amino acids. The CDR3 DNA follows: TGTGTCAGCTCACCCAATGGGGACGAGCAGTACTTC. This codes for CVSSPNGDEQYF.

V and J are TRBV5-1 and TRBJ1-4; maybe TRBD1 (5 bases). Germline V gene sequence: CDR1 SGHRS, CDR2 YFSETQ. The CDR3 consists of 16 residues. V shed 4 bases and J shed 6 bases, with 19 bases lying between them. CDR3 region: CASSRDGRGEDEKLFF. As DNA, the CDR3 is TGCGCCAGCAGCCGGGACGGGAGAGGTGAGGATGAAAAACTGTTTTTT.

This chain connects TRBV20-1 to TRBJ2-5; 10 bases are a match to TRBD2. The end of the DNA fits TRBJ2-1 better, so the J call may be wrong. Germline CDR1 and CDR2: DFQATT and SNEGSKA (reference sequence). This CDR3 contains 13 residues. The CDR3 is CSAPLAGEDEQFF. The CDR3 bases are TGCAGTGCTCCTCTAGCGGGAGAAGATGAGCAGTTCTTC.

CDR3: CASTVGGSYYEQYF. For the CDR3, the DNA is TGTGCCAGCACCGTGGGGGGCAGCTACTACGAGCAGTACTTC. The V call is TRBV19, the J call TRBJ2-7; D could derive from TRBD1 or TRBD2 (6 bases each). The CDR3 has 14 amino acids. Per germline, CDR1 LNHDA and CDR2 SQIVND (reference sequence). The germline V and J ends were trimmed by 9 bases and 3 bases, with 18 bases remaining between them.

This clonotype was found many times. The chain joins TRBV7-2 to TRBJ2-5; D gene ambiguous. Between the trimmed V and J ends, which lost 5 bases and 2 bases, there was a span of 15 bases. The CDR3 is 15 residues long. Germline assignment: CDR1 SGHTA and CDR2 FQGNSA. The CDR3 region is CASSPRIGPQETQYF. The DNA of the CDR3 is TGTGCCAGCAGCCCCCGTATAGGCCCACAAGAGACCCAGTACTTC.

This clonotype was seen a handful of times. The V call is TRBV29-1, the J call TRBJ1-2, with D possibly being TRBD1 (6 bases). Germline V lookup: CDR1 SQVTM, CDR2 ANQGSEA. The CDR3 covers 13 residues. The ends were cut back, 5 bases at V and 4 bases at J, with 14 bases in the middle. CDR3 in DNA: TGCAGCGTTCGATGGACAGAAATCTATGGCTACACCTTC. It yields the protein CSVRWTEIYGYTF.

This clonotype was picked up many times. The chain links TRBV5-6 to TRBJ1-4; D uncertain. Germline values: CDR1 SGHDT, CDR2 YYEEEE. V lost 0 bases to trimming and J lost 8 bases, with 11 bases between them. This CDR3 is 14 amino acids long. The CDR3 nucleotides are TGTGCCAGCAGCTTGGAATGGACGACGGAAAAACTGTTTTTT. It specifies CASSLEWTTEKLFF.

The rearrangement links TRBV2 to TRBJ2-7, with TRBD2 matching 13 bases. Germline V gene data show CDR1 as SNHLY and CDR2 as FYNNEI. There are 14 residues in the CDR3. Here the CDR3 reads CASATSGGLYEQYF. CDR3 nucleotide sequence: TGTGCTAGCGCGACTAGCGGGGGGCTGTACGAGCAGTACTTC.

A note on this clonotype: This may come from a read error, since a much larger clone is one base off. J is TRBJ1-6 and V is TRBV5-1, with unresolved D. The CDR3 runs 13 residues. CDR1 is SGHRS, CDR2 YFSETQ, per germline. Here the CDR3 DNA reads TGCGCCAGCAGCGTCTCAGAGGATTCACTCCTCCACTTT. This translates into CASSVSEDSLLHF. Variable domain in full (rest from reference TRBV5-1 and TRBJ1-6): KAGVTQTPRYLIKTRGQQVTLSCSPISGHRSVSWYQQTPGQGLQFLFEYFSETQRNKGNFPGRFSGRQFSNSRSEMNVSTLELGDSALYLCASSVSEDSLLHFGNGTRLTVT.

This clonotype was picked up many times. The rearrangement joins TRBV19 to TRBJ2-5, with 7 nucleotides matching TRBD1. Per germline, CDR1 LNHDA and CDR2 SQIVND (reference sequence). There are 13 residues in the CDR3. Trimming at V came to 6 bases and at J to 3 bases, leaving 4 bases not matched to a gene. The CDR3 is CASRLGTEETQYF. The CDR3 nucleotides are TGTGCCAGTAGACTTGGGACAGAAGAGACCCAGTACTTC.

Comment on this clonotype: This may be a read error: a much more frequent sequence differs by one nucleotide. The CDR3 DNA reads TGTGCCATCACTCCGGGGGGCCTGGGAGAAAATTCACCCCTCCACTTT. Encoded protein: CAITPGGLGENSPLHF. This rearrangement joins TRBV10-3 to TRBJ1-6; D possibly corresponds to TRBD1 (6 bases). The CDR3 contains 16 residues. The V end lost 7 bases, the J end lost 7 bases, and 20 bases lay between the germline ends. Germline CDR1 reads ENHRY; CDR2 reads SYGVKD.

On this clonotype itself: This may stem from a read error, because a much larger clone lies one nucleotide away. This chain connects TRBV7-2 to TRBJ1-4; no firm D call. Looked up from germline, CDR1 is SGHTA and CDR2 is FQGNSA. The CDR3 has 17 residues. CDR3 sequence (DNA): TGTGTCAGCAGCCCCCACCCGACGGGCACAACTAATGAAAAACTGTTTTTT. Its protein is CVSSPHPTGTTNEKLFF.

This clonotype was found a few times. The chain is built from TRBV6-2 or TRBV6-3 and TRBJ1-1, with D possibly being TRBD1 (5 bases). CDR1 MNHEY and CDR2 SVGEGT come from the germline V gene. The ends were cut back, 6 bases at V and 0 bases at J, with 20 bases in the middle. This CDR3 has 17 residues. CDR3 in DNA: TGTGCCAGCAGCAGGTTCGGGAACTGGGGCATGAACACTGAAGCTTTCTTT. Translation gives CASSRFGNWGMNTEAFF.

This clonotype was recorded at least ten times. The chain has TRBV7-3 and TRBJ2-6; D is tentatively TRBD1 or TRBD2 (7 bases each). Germline V gene data show CDR1 as SGHTA and CDR2 as FQGTGA. V was shortened by 2 bases and J by 6 bases, with 14 bases between the two germline ends. The CDR3 contains 16 residues. The CDR3 coding sequence is TGTGCCAGCAGCTTACAGGGGGGGGTGGAGGCCAACGTCCTGACTTTC. Its protein product is CASSLQGGVEANVLTF.

In the case of this clonotype: The germline gene is not matched at one end of the junction; a read error may be the cause. The V call is TRBV7-7, the J call TRBJ2-3, with 7 bases aligning to TRBD2. Germline V gene lookup returns CDR1 SSHAT and CDR2 FNYEAQ (reference sequence). CDR3 size: 18 residues. The CDR3 DNA reads as TGTGCTAGCAGCCTTAGAGCGGGGATAACCTCTAGCACAGATACGCAGTATTTT. It is translated as CASSLRAGITSSTDTQYF.

This clonotype was picked up a small number of times. This rearrangement joins TRBV14 to TRBJ1-1; maybe TRBD1 (6 bases). V lost 0 bases and J 3 bases, leaving 11 bases between the germline ends. The length of the CDR3 is 15 residues. Germline V lookup: CDR1 SGHDN, CDR2 FVKESK. This chain's CDR3 is CASSQDRGVYTEAFF. CDR3 nucleotide sequence: TGTGCCAGCAGCCAAGATAGGGGGGTTTACACTGAAGCTTTCTTT.

The chain has TRBV4-3 and TRBJ1-4; D uncertain. Per the germline V gene, CDR1 is LGHNA and CDR2 is YSLEER. The CDR3 contains 12 residues. Trimming pared 5 bases from V and 8 bases from J, leaving 9 bases between. CDR3 sequence (DNA): TGCGCCAGCAGCAGGCAGGAGGAAAAACTGTTTTTT. Its protein product is CASSRQEEKLFF.